This T cell receptor (beta chain) was observed in a study of metastatic and nonmetastatic thyroid tumors. This CDR3 is built from 14 residues. Germline V gene lookup returns CDR1 SGHAT and CDR2 FQNNGV. Trimming left V 5 bases short and J 2 bases short, with 12 bases between. Using MiXCR, TCRdb re-called clones from the PCR reads. The sample holds about 25,000 clones, more than 20% seen once. Note on this clone: A read error is possible here, since a much larger clone lies one base away. At the DNA level, this CDR3 is encoded by other sequences in the same sample as well.

Nobody among the patients had been given any treatment before thyroid surgery. The source material was adjacent normal tissue. This chain uses TRBV11-2 with TRBJ2-5; either TRBD1 or TRBD2 may supply D (5 bases each). The sequence was obtained from a female donor with papillary thyroid cancer or a benign thyroid nodule (not recorded which). Some clones in this sample may be carry-over from other donors' samples. In DNA, the CDR3 is TGTGCCAGCAGCCGGACGGGACCTCAAGAGACCCAGTACTTC. Translating it yields CASSRTGPQETQYF.